The 30 T cell receptor beta chains below all came from one sample that was sequenced in a study of blood T cell repertoires in COVID-19. The assay was immunoSEQ multiplex PCR, and TCRdb's table has in-frame clones only and misses some. Altogether 200,000 to 250,000 clones are present, 70% to 90% being singletons, with the ten largest covering roughly 2.3%. The sample comprised peripheral blood. The receptors come from a man aged 30 to 45 who had recovered from COVID-19.

The chain employs TRBV7-7 and TRBJ2-7; D perhaps matches TRBD2 (6 bases). The CDR3 has 14 residues. Trimming cost V 5 bases and J 5 bases, with 16 bases left between them. Germline-derived CDR1 and CDR2 are SSHAT and FNYEAQ (reference sequence). The CDR3 sequence is CASSPNRWGDEQYF. The CDR3 nucleotides are TGTGCCAGCAGCCCAAATAGGTGGGGGGACGAGCAGTACTTC.

This clone was observed at least ten times. The CDR3 region has the DNA TGTGCCAGCAGTTACTCGAATCGGGGGGCCTACAATGAGCAGTTCTTC. Protein product: CASSYSNRGAYNEQFF. This chain joins TRBV6-5 and TRBJ2-1, with 7 nucleotides matching TRBD2. CDR1 is MNHEY, CDR2 SVGAGI, per germline. Trimming removed 0 bases from V and 2 bases from J; junction bases left unmatched: 4. The CDR3 has 16 amino acids.

Notes on this clone: Here the CDR3 omits its conserved ending phenylalanine or tryptophan, so a read error is the likely source. The DNA is omitted, as the CDR3 cannot be located on it reliably, and the CDR3 follows TCRdb's listing. V and J are TRBV11-2 and TRBJ2-7; the table names TRBD1, a call not compared with the DNA. The germline CDR1 and CDR2 sequences are SGHAT and FQNNGV. Both ends counted, the CDR3 spans 11 residues. The CDR3 here is CASSLSGQGRL.

This chain joins TRBV14 and TRBJ2-1; D perhaps matches TRBD2 (6 bases). CDR1 SGHDN and CDR2 FVKESK come from the germline V gene. Between the trimmed V and J ends, which lost 1 base and 2 bases, there was a span of 18 bases. This CDR3 comprises 18 residues. In nucleotides, the CDR3 is TGTGCCAGCAGCCAAGGCTTGTGGGCAGGGAGGACCTACAATGAGCAGTTCTTC. Residues: CASSQGLWAGRTYNEQFF.

The chain combines TRBV4-3 with TRBJ1-2; no reliable D call. Germline V gene sequence: CDR1 LGHNA, CDR2 YSLEER. V was clipped by 0 bases and J by 8 bases, with 19 bases between them. The CDR3 sequence is 16 residues long. CDR3 DNA: TGCGCCAGCAGCCAAGAGGCGGGATATATCCTTCTAGGCTACACCTTC. Translation: CASSQEAGYILLGYTF.

This clone was seen a few times. V usage is TRBV21-1 and J usage is TRBJ2-1; TRBD2 is the table's D call and was not checked against the DNA. TRBV21-1 is listed as a pseudogene. The CDR3 sequence is 19 residues long. This CDR3 reads CASSVRSVAALMFYNEQFF. The CDR3 DNA sequence: TGTGCCAGCAGCGTACGGTCCGTGGCGGCACTCATGTTTTACAATGAGCAGTTCTTC.

The genes are TRBV9 and TRBJ2-3, with 7 bases aligning to TRBD1. Germline V gene sequence: CDR1 SGDLS, CDR2 YYNGEE. CDR3 length equals 14 residues. The V segment lost 2 bases and the J segment 3 bases; nucleotides outside the gene matches: 3. In DNA form, the CDR3 reads TGTGCCAGCAGCGTCGACAGGGTGACAGATACGCAGTATTTT. The encoded protein is CASSVDRVTDTQYF. Together with reference TRBV9 and TRBJ2-3, the CDR3 gives the full variable domain: DSGVTQTPKHLITATGQRVTLRCSPRSGDLSVYWYQQSLDQGLQFLIQYYNGEERAKGNILERFSAQQFPDLHSELNLSSLELGDSALYFCASSVDRVTDTQYFGPGTRLTVL.

The V and J genes are TRBV7-8 and TRBJ2-7; D not resolved. The CDR3 sequence is 11 residues long. CDR1 and CDR2 (germline): SGHVS, FQNEAQ. V was clipped by 6 bases and J by 2 bases, with 5 bases between them. The CDR3 protein is CASSIAYEQYF. DNA of the CDR3: TGTGCCAGCAGTATAGCCTACGAGCAGTACTTC.

The chain uses TRBV5-4 and TRBJ2-7, with 7 bases that match TRBD2. Germline assignment: CDR1 SGHNT and CDR2 YYREEE (reference sequence). The CDR3 is 14 residues long. The V segment lost 3 bases and the J segment 2 bases; nucleotides outside the gene matches: 5. The CDR3 DNA is TGTGCCAGCAGCTGGGGGGGGGATACCTACGAGCAGTACTTC. Translation: CASSWGGDTYEQYF.

The rearrangement joins TRBV6-2 or TRBV6-3 to TRBJ2-1; possibly TRBD2 for D (7 bases). The CDR3 loop spans 15 amino acids. The V end was cut by 6 bases, the J end by 5 bases, with 17 bases between. Germline V gene lookup returns CDR1 MNHEY and CDR2 SVGEGT. The CDR3 protein is CASSSRGGAHNEQFF. In DNA, the CDR3 is TGTGCCAGCAGCTCTCGAGGGGGGGCACACAATGAGCAGTTCTTC.

Concerning this clone: This CDR3 is also generated by other DNA sequences in the sample. This rearrangement joins TRBV9 to TRBJ2-2, with 7 nucleotides matching TRBD2. The CDR3 has 14 residues. V lost 0 bases to trimming and J lost 4 bases; unmatched junction nucleotides: 0. Germline CDR1 and CDR2: SGDLS and YYNGEE. This CDR3 reads CASSVGGGTGELFF. The CDR3 region has the DNA TGTGCCAGCAGCGTAGGGGGGGGCACCGGGGAGCTGTTTTTT.

J is TRBJ1-1 and V is TRBV24-1, with D uncertain. Germline V gene lookup returns CDR1 KGHDR and CDR2 SFDVKD. There are 13 residues in the CDR3. The ends were cut back, 7 bases at V and 6 bases at J, with 14 bases in the middle. CDR3 DNA: TGTGCCACCAGATCCACACCCGCCGCTGAAGCTTTCTTT. Protein sequence: CATRSTPAAEAFF.

This clone was counted once. The chain joins TRBV18 to TRBJ1-2; 7 bases are shared with TRBD1. Germline V gives CDR1 KGHSH, CDR2 LQKENI. The CDR3 extends over 13 amino acids. V trimming: 5 bases; J trimming: 6 bases; junction bases outside the gene matches: 6. The DNA of the CDR3 is TGTGCCAGCTCAACCGGGACAGAGAATGGCTACACCTTC. Translating gives CASSTGTENGYTF.

The chain couples TRBV4-1 to TRBJ1-2; D ambiguous. V was cut by 0 bases and J by 3 bases, with 14 bases left in between. Germline values: CDR1 MGHRA, CDR2 YSYEKL. The CDR3 has 16 amino acids. The CDR3 protein is CASSQEESRLDYGYTF. The CDR3 DNA is TGCGCCAGCAGCCAAGAAGAAAGCAGACTAGACTATGGCTACACCTTC.

The chain uses TRBV5-4 and TRBJ2-1; D not certain. Trimming shortened V by 2 bases and J by 6 bases, and 12 bases separated the two germline ends. In germline, CDR1 is SGHNT, CDR2 YYREEE (reference sequence). The CDR3 totals 14 residues. Here the CDR3 reads CASSFQHPLNEQFF. The CDR3 coding sequence is TGTGCCAGCAGCTTCCAACACCCCCTCAATGAGCAGTTCTTC.

The V call is TRBV7-9, the J call TRBJ1-4, with TRBD1 identical over 9 bases. Germline V gene data show CDR1 as SEHNR and CDR2 as FQNEAQ (reference sequence). V was clipped by 5 bases and J by 5 bases; unmatched bases: 6. The CDR3 loop spans 15 amino acids. The CDR3 DNA reads as TGTGCCAGCAGCGCCACGGGACAGGGAAATGAAAAACTGTTTTTT. Translating it yields CASSATGQGNEKLFF.

The gene calls are TRBV19 and TRBJ2-1; D is undetermined. V gave up 0 bases and J gave up 4 bases, with 4 bases separating them. Germline CDR1 reads LNHDA; CDR2 reads SQIVND (reference sequence). The CDR3 has 13 amino acids. The CDR3 nucleotides read TGTGCCAGTAGTATAGAACTATACAATGAGCAGTTCTTC. Amino acids: CASSIELYNEQFF.

The J gene is TRBJ1-2, the V gene TRBV19; 10 nucleotides agree with TRBD1. Trimming at V came to 4 bases and at J to 5 bases, leaving 4 bases not matched to a gene. CDR3 length equals 14 residues. CDR1 is LNHDA, CDR2 SQIVND, per germline (reference sequence). The CDR3: CASSTGQGEYGYTF. The DNA of the CDR3 is TGTGCCAGTAGTACCGGACAGGGGGAATATGGCTACACCTTC.

The chain carries TRBV9 and TRBJ2-7, with 7 bases lining up with TRBD2. CDR1 and CDR2 (germline): SGDLS, YYNGEE. CDR3 length equals 13 residues. The junction had 2 bases not matched to a gene; V was cut back by 0 bases and J by 5 bases. CDR3 protein: CASSVESGNEQYF. CDR3 DNA sequence: TGTGCCAGCAGCGTAGAAAGCGGGAACGAGCAGTACTTC.

The chain links TRBV7-6 to TRBJ1-2; the D gene is possibly TRBD1 (5 bases). V shed 0 bases and J shed 8 bases, with 16 bases lying between them. The germline V gene has CDR1 SGHVS and CDR2 FNYEAQ. The CDR3 runs 15 residues. This chain's CDR3 is CASSLAPGVREGYTF. The CDR3 region has the DNA TGTGCCAGCAGCTTAGCACCGGGGGTCCGAGAGGGCTACACCTTC.

The CDR3 sequence is CASSPTGTGGGYEQYF. The CDR3 nucleotides are TGCGCCAGCAGCCCTACCGGGACAGGGGGAGGGTACGAGCAGTACTTC. The chain uses TRBV5-1 and TRBJ2-7; 11 bases are shared with TRBD1. The CDR3 length is 16 residues. V lost 4 bases and J lost 4; bases outside the gene matches: 10. Germline CDR1 and CDR2: SGHRS and YFSETQ.

This clone was recorded once. The rearrangement uses TRBV19 and TRBJ1-4; D unresolved. Trimming took off 7 bases at V and 4 bases at J, with 10 bases between the two ends. Germline V lookup: CDR1 LNHDA, CDR2 SQIVND (reference sequence). This CDR3 spans 13 amino acids. The chain's CDR3 is CASIETSNEKLFF. The DNA for the CDR3 is TGTGCCAGTATCGAGACAAGTAATGAAAAACTGTTTTTT.

This clone is a singleton in its sample. The gene calls are TRBV7-6 and TRBJ2-7; 7 nucleotides match TRBD2. V lost 5 bases to trimming and J lost 3 bases; unmatched junction nucleotides: 10. Germline V gene sequence: CDR1 SGHVS, CDR2 FNYEAQ. This CDR3 spans 15 amino acids. DNA of the CDR3: TGTGCCAGCAGCCCCAGGGAGGGCAAATTCTACGAGCAGTACTTC. Translation gives CASSPREGKFYEQYF.

This chain links TRBV19 with TRBJ2-5; D perhaps matches TRBD2 (6 bases). Germline-derived CDR1 and CDR2 are LNHDA and SQIVND (reference sequence). The CDR3 spans 17 residues. Trimming stripped 7 bases from V and 5 bases from J, with 26 bases between. The CDR3, as DNA: TGTGCCAGTACGCCCCGTTTTCTAGCGCGGGATGGGGAGACCCAGTACTTC. Protein product: CASTPRFLARDGETQYF.

This rearrangement joins TRBV6-1 to TRBJ1-1; 8 bases map to TRBD1. Germline V gene sequence: CDR1 MNHNS, CDR2 SASEGT. The CDR3 is made up of 14 amino acids. The junction had 4 bases not matched to a gene; V was cut back by 2 bases and J by 5 bases. CDR3 protein: CASSEYRGSTEAFF. The CDR3 DNA is TGTGCCAGCAGTGAATACAGGGGGTCGACTGAAGCTTTCTTT.

This sequence joins TRBV6-2 or TRBV6-3 and TRBJ2-4, with a possible D match to TRBD1 (5 bases). V lost 5 bases to trimming and J lost 0 bases, with 8 bases between them. The CDR3 is 14 amino acids. Germline CDR1 is MNHEY and CDR2 is SVGEGT. CDR3 coding DNA: TGTGCCAGCAGTAGACAGCCAGCCAAAAACATTCAGTACTTC. It yields the protein CASSRQPAKNIQYF.

This chain uses TRBV4-3 with TRBJ1-1; tentative D call: TRBD1 (6 bases). Germline-derived CDR1 and CDR2 are LGHNA and YSLEER. V lost 0 bases and J lost 11, with 13 bases in between. The CDR3 length is 13 residues. The DNA of the CDR3 is TGCGCCAGCAGCCAAGAAGAAGACAGGAAGGCTTTCTTT. Its protein product is CASSQEEDRKAFF.

The chain uses TRBV27 and TRBJ2-7, with 7 bases lining up with TRBD1. This CDR3 has 17 amino acids. V was clipped by 5 bases and J by 2 bases; unmatched bases: 15. CDR1 is MNHEY and CDR2 is SMNVEV in the germline V gene (reference sequence). CDR3 protein: CASSPRKGQRRTYEQYF. CDR3 coding DNA: TGTGCCAGCAGTCCACGGAAGGGACAGCGACGTACCTACGAGCAGTACTTC.

V is TRBV5-6 and J is TRBJ2-7; tentative D call: TRBD1 (5 bases). Germline V gene sequence: CDR1 SGHDT, CDR2 YYEEEE. The CDR3 runs to 17 residues. V lost 4 bases, J lost 0 bases, and 20 bases lay in between. CDR3 coding DNA: TGTGCCAGCAGCCCGAAGTTTTTGGGGCCCGTCTCCTACGAGCAGTACTTC. Protein: CASSPKFLGPVSYEQYF.

This clone came up a few times. The J gene is TRBJ2-7, the V gene TRBV7-6, with D unresolved. Germline loops: CDR1 SGHVS, CDR2 FNYEAQ. CDR3 size: 16 residues. Trimming took off 2 bases at V and 5 bases at J, with 19 bases between the two ends. This CDR3 is CASSLLDGFVGDEQYF. Here the CDR3 DNA reads TGTGCCAGCAGCTTACTTGACGGGTTCGTTGGCGACGAGCAGTACTTC.